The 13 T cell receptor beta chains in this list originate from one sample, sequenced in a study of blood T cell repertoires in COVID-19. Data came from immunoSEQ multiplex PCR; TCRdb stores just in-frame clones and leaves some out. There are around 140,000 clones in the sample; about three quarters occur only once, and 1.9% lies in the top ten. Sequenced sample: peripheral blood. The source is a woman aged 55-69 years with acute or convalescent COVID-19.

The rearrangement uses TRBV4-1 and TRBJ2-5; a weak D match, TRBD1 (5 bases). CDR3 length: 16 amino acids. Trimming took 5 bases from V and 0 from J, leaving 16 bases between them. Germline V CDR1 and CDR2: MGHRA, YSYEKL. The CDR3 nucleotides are TGCGCCAGCAGCTCTGACAGACCCTGGTACCAAGAGACCCAGTACTTC. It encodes CASSSDRPWYQETQYF.

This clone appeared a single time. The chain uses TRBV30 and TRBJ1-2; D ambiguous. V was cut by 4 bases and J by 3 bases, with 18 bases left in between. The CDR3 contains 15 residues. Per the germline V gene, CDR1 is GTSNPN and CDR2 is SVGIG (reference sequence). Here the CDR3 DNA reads TGTGCCTGGATGGGTGGGCAGGCGCTTTACTATGGCTACACCTTC. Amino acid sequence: CAWMGGQALYYGYTF.

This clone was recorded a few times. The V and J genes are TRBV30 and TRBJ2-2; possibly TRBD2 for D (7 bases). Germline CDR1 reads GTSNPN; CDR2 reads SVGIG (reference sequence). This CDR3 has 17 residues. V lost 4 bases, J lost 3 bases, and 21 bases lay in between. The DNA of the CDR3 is TGTGCCTGGATACCCCTCGGGCGGGGGCTTGACACCGGGGAGCTGTTTTTT. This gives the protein CAWIPLGRGLDTGELFF.

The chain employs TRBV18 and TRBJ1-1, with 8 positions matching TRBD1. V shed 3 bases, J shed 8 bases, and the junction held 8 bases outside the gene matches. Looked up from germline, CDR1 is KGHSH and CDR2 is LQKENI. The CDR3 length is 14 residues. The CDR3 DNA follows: TGTGCCAGCTCACCGCAGCGGGACAGGATAGAAGCTTTCTTT. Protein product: CASSPQRDRIEAFF.

The CDR3 DNA is TGCAGCGTTGAAGAACAGAAAGAGTATGGCTACACCTTC. This codes for CSVEEQKEYGYTF. This chain connects TRBV29-1 to TRBJ1-2; D is undetermined. Germline CDR1 and CDR2: SQVTM and ANQGSEA. CDR3 size: 13 residues. The V end lost 0 bases, the J end lost 5 bases, and 10 bases lay between the germline ends.

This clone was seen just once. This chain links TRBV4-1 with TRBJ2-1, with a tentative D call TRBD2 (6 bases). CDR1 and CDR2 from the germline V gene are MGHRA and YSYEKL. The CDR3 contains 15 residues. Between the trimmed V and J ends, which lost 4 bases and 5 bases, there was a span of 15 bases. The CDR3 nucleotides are TGCGCCAGCAGCCCGGGGGATAGCTCACACAATGAGCAGTTCTTC. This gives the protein CASSPGDSSHNEQFF.

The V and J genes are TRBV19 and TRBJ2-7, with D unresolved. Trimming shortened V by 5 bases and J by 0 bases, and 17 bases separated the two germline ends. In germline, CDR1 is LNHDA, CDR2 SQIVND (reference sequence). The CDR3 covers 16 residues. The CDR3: CASSAVRLSSSYEQYF. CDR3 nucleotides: TGTGCCAGTAGTGCAGTTCGACTGAGCAGCTCCTACGAGCAGTACTTC.

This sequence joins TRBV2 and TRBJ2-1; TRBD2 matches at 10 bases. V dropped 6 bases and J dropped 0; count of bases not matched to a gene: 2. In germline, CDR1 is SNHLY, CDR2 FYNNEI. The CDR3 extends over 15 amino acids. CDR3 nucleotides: TGTGCCAGCAGCCGGACTAGCGGCTCCTACAATGAGCAGTTCTTC. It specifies CASSRTSGSYNEQFF.

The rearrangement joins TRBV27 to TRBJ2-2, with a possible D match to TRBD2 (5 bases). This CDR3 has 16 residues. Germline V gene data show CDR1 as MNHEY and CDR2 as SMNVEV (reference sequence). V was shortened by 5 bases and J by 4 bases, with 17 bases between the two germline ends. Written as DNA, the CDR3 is TGTGCCAGCAGTCGATTCGGGGTTGAGGGCACCGGGGAGCTGTTTTTT. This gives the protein CASSRFGVEGTGELFF.

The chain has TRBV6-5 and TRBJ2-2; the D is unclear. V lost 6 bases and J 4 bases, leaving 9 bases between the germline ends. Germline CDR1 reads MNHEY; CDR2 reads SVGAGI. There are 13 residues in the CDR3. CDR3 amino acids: CASSASVTGELFF. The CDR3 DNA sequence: TGTGCCAGCAGCGCCTCAGTCACCGGGGAGCTGTTTTTT.

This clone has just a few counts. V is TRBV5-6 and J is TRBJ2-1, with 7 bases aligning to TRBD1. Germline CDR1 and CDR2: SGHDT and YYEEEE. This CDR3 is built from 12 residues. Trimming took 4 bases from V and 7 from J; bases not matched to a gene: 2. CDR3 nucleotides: TGTGCCAGCAGCCCACAGGGGAATGAGCAGTTCTTC. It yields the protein CASSPQGNEQFF.

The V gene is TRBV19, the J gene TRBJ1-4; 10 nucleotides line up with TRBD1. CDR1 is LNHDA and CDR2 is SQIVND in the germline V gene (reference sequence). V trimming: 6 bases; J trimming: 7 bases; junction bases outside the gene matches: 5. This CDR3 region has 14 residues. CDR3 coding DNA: TGTGCCAGTAGCCGGACAGGGGGGTCTGAAAAACTGTTTTTT. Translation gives CASSRTGGSEKLFF. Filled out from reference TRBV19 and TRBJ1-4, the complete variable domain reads DGGITQSPKYLFRKEGQNVTLSCEQNLNHDAMYWYRQDPGQGLRLIYYSQIVNDFQKGDIAEGYSVSREKKESFPLTVTSAQKNPTAFYLCASSRTGGSEKLFFGSGTQLSVL.

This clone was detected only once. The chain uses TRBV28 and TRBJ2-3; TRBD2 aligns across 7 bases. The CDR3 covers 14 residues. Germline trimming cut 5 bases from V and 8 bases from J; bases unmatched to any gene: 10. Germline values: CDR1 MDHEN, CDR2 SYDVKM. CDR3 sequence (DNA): TGTGCCAGCAGTGGGGGACTATTTACCGCTACGCAGTATTTT. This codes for CASSGGLFTATQYF. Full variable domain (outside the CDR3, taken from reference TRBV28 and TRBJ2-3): DVKVTQSSRYLVKRTGEKVFLECVQDMDHENMFWYRQDPGLGLRLIYFSYDVKMKEKGDIPEGYSVSREKKERFSLILESASTNQTSMYLCASSGGLFTATQYFGPGTRLTVL.